This T cell receptor beta chain was captured in a study of blood T cell repertoires in COVID-19. In the study overall: Italy, Spain and the United States were the sources of the convalescent and acute COVID-19 samples. T cells, B-cell-depleted T cells, or PBMCs provided the cDNA or gDNA that served as material.

In the study's own analysis: From reference gene primer amplification, estimates of nucleated cell counts were derived. Assay used: immunoSEQ multiplex PCR; TCRdb lists only in-frame clones, some missing. V, J and clone size are those of that table, while D and trimming were read from the DNA. The data hold about 170,000 clones, with roughly 86% observed a single time. CDR1 and CDR2 (germline): SEHNR, FQNEAQ (reference sequence). Trimming cost V 8 bases and J 3 bases, with 10 bases left between them. CDR3 length: 12 residues. This rearrangement joins TRBV7-9 to TRBJ2-5, with D unresolved. Sequenced material: peripheral blood. This receptor was taken from a woman of 80 years or more in a cohort sampled during active or convalescent COVID-19. CDR3 sequence reads: CASGLQEETQYF. In DNA form, the CDR3 reads TGTGCCAGCGGCCTTCAAGAAGAGACCCAGTACTTC. Using reference TRBV7-9 and TRBJ2-5 for the parts outside the CDR3, the full variable domain is DTGVSQNPRHKITKRGQNVTFRCDPISEHNRLYWYRQTLGQGPEFLTYFQNEAQLEKSRLLSDRFSAERPKGSFSTLEIQRTEQGDSAMYLCASGLQEETQYFGPGTRLLVL.